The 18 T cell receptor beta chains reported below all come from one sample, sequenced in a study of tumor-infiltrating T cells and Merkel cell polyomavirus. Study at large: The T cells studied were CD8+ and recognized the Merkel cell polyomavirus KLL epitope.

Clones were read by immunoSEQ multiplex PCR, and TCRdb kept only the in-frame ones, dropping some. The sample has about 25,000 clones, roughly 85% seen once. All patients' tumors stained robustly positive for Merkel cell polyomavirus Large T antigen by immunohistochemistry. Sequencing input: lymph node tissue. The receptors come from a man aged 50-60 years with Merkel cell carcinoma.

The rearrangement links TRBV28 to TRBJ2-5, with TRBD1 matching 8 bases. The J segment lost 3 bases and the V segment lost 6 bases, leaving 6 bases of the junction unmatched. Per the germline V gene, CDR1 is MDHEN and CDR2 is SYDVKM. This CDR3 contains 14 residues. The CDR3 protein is CASSPDRAKETQYF. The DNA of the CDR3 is TGTGCCAGCAGCCCGGACAGGGCGAAAGAGACCCAGTACTTC.

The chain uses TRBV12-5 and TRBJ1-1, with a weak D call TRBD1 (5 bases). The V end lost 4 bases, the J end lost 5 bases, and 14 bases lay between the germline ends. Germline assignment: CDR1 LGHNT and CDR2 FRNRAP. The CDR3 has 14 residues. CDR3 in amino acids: CASGSPSGKTEAFF. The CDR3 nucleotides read TGTGCTAGTGGTTCCCCTTCAGGGAAGACTGAAGCTTTCTTT.

In DNA form, the CDR3 reads TGTGCCAGCAGCTTACAGAATAATTCACCCCTCCACTTT. This sequence encodes CASSLQNNSPLHF. The genes are TRBV7-6 and TRBJ1-6; D is unclear. V dropped 2 bases and J dropped 5 bases, with 4 bases sitting between them. Germline V lookup: CDR1 SGHVS, CDR2 FNYEAQ. There are 13 residues in the CDR3.

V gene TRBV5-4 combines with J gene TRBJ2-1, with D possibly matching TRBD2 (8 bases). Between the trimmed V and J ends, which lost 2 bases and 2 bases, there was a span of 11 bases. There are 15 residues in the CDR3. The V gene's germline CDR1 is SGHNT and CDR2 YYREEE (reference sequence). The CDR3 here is CASSFSGTAYNEQFF. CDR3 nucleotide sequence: TGTGCCAGCAGCTTTAGCGGGACAGCCTACAATGAGCAGTTCTTC.

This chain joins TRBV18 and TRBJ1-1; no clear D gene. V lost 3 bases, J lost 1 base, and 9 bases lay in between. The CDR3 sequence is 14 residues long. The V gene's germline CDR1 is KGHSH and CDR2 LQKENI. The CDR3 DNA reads TGTGCCAGCTCACCGCCCAGGCCGAACACTGAAGCTTTCTTT. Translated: CASSPPRPNTEAFF.

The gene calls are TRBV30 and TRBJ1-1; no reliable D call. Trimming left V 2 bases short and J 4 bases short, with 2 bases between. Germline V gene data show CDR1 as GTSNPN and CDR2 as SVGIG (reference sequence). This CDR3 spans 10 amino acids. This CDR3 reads CAWSRTEAFF. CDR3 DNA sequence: TGTGCCTGGAGTCGCACTGAAGCTTTCTTT.

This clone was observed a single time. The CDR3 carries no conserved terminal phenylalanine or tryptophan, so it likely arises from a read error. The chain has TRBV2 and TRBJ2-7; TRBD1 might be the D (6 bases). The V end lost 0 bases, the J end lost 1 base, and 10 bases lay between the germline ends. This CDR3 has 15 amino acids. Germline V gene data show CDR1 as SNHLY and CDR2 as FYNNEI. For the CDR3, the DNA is TGTGCCAGCAGTGAAGCCACAGGGAAATCCTACGAGCAGTACCTC. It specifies CASSEATGKSYEQYL.

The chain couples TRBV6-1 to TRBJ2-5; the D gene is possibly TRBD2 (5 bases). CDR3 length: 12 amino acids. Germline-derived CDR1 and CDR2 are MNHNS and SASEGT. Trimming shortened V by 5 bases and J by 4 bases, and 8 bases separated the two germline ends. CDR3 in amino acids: CASSWGAETQYF. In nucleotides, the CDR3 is TGTGCCAGCAGTTGGGGAGCAGAGACCCAGTACTTC.

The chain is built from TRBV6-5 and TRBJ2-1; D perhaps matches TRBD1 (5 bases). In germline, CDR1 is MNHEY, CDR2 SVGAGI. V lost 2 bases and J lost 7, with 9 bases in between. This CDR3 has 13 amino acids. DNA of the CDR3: TGTGCCAGCAGTTACGATGGGGCAAATGAGCAGTTCTTC. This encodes CASSYDGANEQFF.

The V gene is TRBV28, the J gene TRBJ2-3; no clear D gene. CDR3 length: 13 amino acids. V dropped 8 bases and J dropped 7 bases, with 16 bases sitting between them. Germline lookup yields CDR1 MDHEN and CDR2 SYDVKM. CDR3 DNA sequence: TGTGCCAGCTACTCCCGAGAGGCTTATACGCAGTATTTT. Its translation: CASYSREAYTQYF.

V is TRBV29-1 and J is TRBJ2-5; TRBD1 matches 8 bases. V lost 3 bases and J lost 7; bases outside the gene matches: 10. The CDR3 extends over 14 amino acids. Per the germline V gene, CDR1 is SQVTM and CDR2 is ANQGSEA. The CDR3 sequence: CSVDPRQGSGTQYF. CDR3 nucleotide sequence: TGCAGCGTTGATCCGAGACAGGGGTCGGGGACCCAGTACTTC.

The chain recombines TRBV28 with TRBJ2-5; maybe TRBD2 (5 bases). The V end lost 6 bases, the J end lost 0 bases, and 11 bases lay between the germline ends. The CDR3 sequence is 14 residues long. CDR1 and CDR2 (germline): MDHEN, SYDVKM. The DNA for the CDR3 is TGTGCCAGCAGGGAACGGACTTACCAAGAGACCCAGTACTTC. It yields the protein CASRERTYQETQYF.

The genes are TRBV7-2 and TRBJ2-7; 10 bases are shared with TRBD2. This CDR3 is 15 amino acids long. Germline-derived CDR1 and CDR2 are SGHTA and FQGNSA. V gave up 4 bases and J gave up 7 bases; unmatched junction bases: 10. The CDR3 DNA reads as TGTGCCAGCAGCTCCAGGACTAGCGGCCGATTGGAGCAGTACTTC. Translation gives CASSSRTSGRLEQYF.

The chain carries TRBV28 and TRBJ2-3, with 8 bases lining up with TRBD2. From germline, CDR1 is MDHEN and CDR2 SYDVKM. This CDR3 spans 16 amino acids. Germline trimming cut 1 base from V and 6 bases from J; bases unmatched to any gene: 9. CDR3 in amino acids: CASSLLGGGSVDTQYF. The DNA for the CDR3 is TGTGCCAGCAGTTTATTGGGCGGGGGGTCCGTTGATACGCAGTATTTT.

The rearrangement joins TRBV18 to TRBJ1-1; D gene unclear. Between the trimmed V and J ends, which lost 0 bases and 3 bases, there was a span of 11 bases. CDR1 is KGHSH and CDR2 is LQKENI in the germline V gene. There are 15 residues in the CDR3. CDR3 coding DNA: TGTGCCAGCTCACCACCAAGTCTGAGCGACACTGAAGCTTTCTTT. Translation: CASSPPSLSDTEAFF.

CDR3 sequence: CAWSSGTGGGYTF. The CDR3 DNA reads TGTGCCTGGAGTTCCGGGACAGGGGGTGGCTACACCTTC. The chain couples TRBV30 to TRBJ1-2; the match to TRBD1 covers 11 bases. Germline lookup yields CDR1 GTSNPN and CDR2 SVGIG (reference sequence). V was clipped by 2 bases and J by 7 bases; unmatched bases: 3. The CDR3 runs 13 residues.

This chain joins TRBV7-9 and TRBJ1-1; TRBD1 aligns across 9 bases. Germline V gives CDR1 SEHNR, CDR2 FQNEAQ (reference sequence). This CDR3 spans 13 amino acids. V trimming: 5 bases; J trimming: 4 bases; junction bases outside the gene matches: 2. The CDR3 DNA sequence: TGTGCCAGCAGCGCGGGACAGGGCACTGAAGCTTTCTTT. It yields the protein CASSAGQGTEAFF.

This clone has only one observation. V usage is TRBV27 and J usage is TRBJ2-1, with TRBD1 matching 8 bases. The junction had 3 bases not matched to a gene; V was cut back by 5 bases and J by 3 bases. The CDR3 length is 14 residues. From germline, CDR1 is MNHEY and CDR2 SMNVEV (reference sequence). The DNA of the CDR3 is TGTGCCAGCAGTCCCGGACAGGGCTACAATGAGCAGTTCTTC. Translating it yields CASSPGQGYNEQFF.